Here is one T cell receptor (beta chain) with its context. The repertoire was sequenced with immunoSEQ multiplex PCR; TCRdb's copy has only in-frame clones and lacks some. The data contain fewer than 55,000 clones, around 87% of them singletons. The V end lost 0 bases, the J end lost 8 bases, and 16 bases lay between the germline ends. The CDR3 is 16 amino acids. Germline V lookup: CDR1 KGHSH, CDR2 LQKENI. The data derive from a study of OX40 agonist ivuxolimab in advanced cancers. Turning to the study itself: Partial responses, seen in three patients, involved one hepatocellular carcinoma and two cutaneous melanomas.

This clonotype was sampled from an adult with an advanced solid tumor such as melanoma, head and neck, liver or kidney cancer. The V gene is TRBV18, the J gene TRBJ1-4; D gene ambiguous. The sequenced sample was CD4+ or CD8+ T cells sorted from blood, obtained in a trial of the OX40 agonist ivuxolimab. As DNA, the CDR3 is TGTGCCAGCTCACCACCGTATAGAACAGAAAGGGAAAAACTGTTTTTT. Amino acid sequence: CASSPPYRTEREKLFF.